Listed here are 23 T cell receptor beta chains from one sample, sequenced in a study of blood T cell repertoires in COVID-19. Here immunoSEQ multiplex PCR was the method, and the copy in TCRdb shows in-frame clones only, minus some. The sample lists some 66,000 clones, roughly nine tenths seen once, with 5.5% to 8% in the top ten. Sequencing was done on a sample of peripheral blood. The receptors here all came from a human donor in a cohort sampled during active COVID-19.

This chain joins TRBV2 and TRBJ2-7; TRBD1 aligns across 7 bases. Germline lookup yields CDR1 SNHLY and CDR2 FYNNEI. V dropped 4 bases and J dropped 3; count of bases not matched to a gene: 6. CDR3 length: 14 residues. CDR3 region: CASSVGTEVYEQYF. The CDR3 DNA follows: TGTGCCAGCAGTGTAGGGACAGAAGTCTACGAGCAGTACTTC.

The gene calls are TRBV7-3 and TRBJ2-1; tentatively, D is TRBD1 (6 bases). CDR1 is SGHTA and CDR2 is FQGTGA in the germline V gene. V gave up 8 bases and J gave up 7 bases, with 24 bases separating them. The CDR3 contains 16 residues. CDR3 amino acids: CASGQQGQGVSNEQFF. The CDR3 DNA sequence: TGTGCCAGCGGTCAGCAGGGGCAAGGGGTGTCAAATGAGCAGTTCTTC.

The CDR3 bases are TGTGCCAGCAGCTTACAGGGTGATCAGCCCCAGCATTTT. Translated: CASSLQGDQPQHF. The chain uses TRBV7-9 and TRBJ1-5, with D possibly TRBD1 on 5 matching bases. There are 13 residues in the CDR3. The V end lost 2 bases, the J end lost 5 bases, and 7 bases lay between the germline ends. Germline values: CDR1 SEHNR, CDR2 FQNEAQ (reference sequence).

This chain uses TRBV19 with TRBJ2-2, with D tentatively TRBD2 (6 bases). Germline lookup yields CDR1 LNHDA and CDR2 SQIVND (reference sequence). V was clipped by 5 bases and J by 4 bases, with 14 bases between them. The CDR3 has 15 amino acids. The CDR3 DNA reads TGTGCCAGTAGTCCCAGACTAGAAAGCACCGGGGAGCTGTTTTTT. Its translation: CASSPRLESTGELFF.

The chain uses TRBV4-3 and TRBJ2-1, with a weak D call TRBD2 (6 bases). Germline CDR1 reads LGHNA; CDR2 reads YSLEER. Between the trimmed V and J ends, which lost 1 base and 4 bases, there was a span of 20 bases. The CDR3 is made up of 18 amino acids. This CDR3 reads CASSQAVRPSGRYNEQFF. CDR3 DNA sequence: TGCGCCAGCAGCCAAGCGGTGAGGCCCAGCGGGCGGTACAATGAGCAGTTCTTC.

This clone was detected once. The rearrangement links TRBV3-1 (or the pseudogene TRBV3-2) to TRBJ1-1; TRBD1 agrees at 8 bases. Germline CDR1 LGHDT, CDR2 YNNKEL (reference sequence). The CDR3 loop spans 16 amino acids. The V segment lost 4 bases and the J segment 1 base; nucleotides outside the gene matches: 8. The CDR3: CASSRTTGTGNTEAFF. Here the CDR3 DNA reads TGTGCCAGCAGCCGCACCACTGGGACAGGGAACACTGAAGCTTTCTTT.

In the case of this clone: Other DNA sequences of this sample code for an identical CDR3. V gene TRBV5-4 combines with J gene TRBJ2-5; no reliable D call. Germline loops: CDR1 SGHNT, CDR2 YYREEE (reference sequence). Trimming took off 0 bases at V and 5 bases at J, with 5 bases between the two ends. The length of the CDR3 is 12 residues. The CDR3 DNA reads as TGTGCCAGCAGCTTGGACCGGGAGACCCAGTACTTC. The encoded protein is CASSLDRETQYF.

This clone was picked up a small number of times. V gene TRBV2 combines with J gene TRBJ1-6; D may be TRBD1 (5 bases). This CDR3 is 15 amino acids long. V was trimmed by 2 bases and J by 12 bases, leaving 17 bases between them. The germline gives CDR1 SNHLY, CDR2 FYNNEI. The CDR3 DNA reads as TGTGCCAGCAGTGAAATCAGGGCAGTCTTCATACCCCTCCACTTT. Protein product: CASSEIRAVFIPLHF.

Here the CDR3 DNA reads TGTGCCAGCAGTTCGGGACAGGGTTACGAGCAGTACTTC. Translated: CASSSGQGYEQYF. The J gene is TRBJ2-7, the V gene TRBV28, with 9 positions matching TRBD1. V gave up 4 bases and J gave up 4 bases; unmatched junction bases: 2. This CDR3 has 13 amino acids. Germline lookup yields CDR1 MDHEN and CDR2 SYDVKM. The full variable domain, in which reference TRBV28 and TRBJ2-7 provide the parts outside the CDR3, is DVKVTQSSRYLVKRTGEKVFLECVQDMDHENMFWYRQDPGLGLRLIYFSYDVKMKEKGDIPEGYSVSREKKERFSLILESASTNQTSMYLCASSSGQGYEQYFGPGTRLTVT.

V gene TRBV9 combines with J gene TRBJ1-1; TRBD1 aligns across 10 bases. The CDR3 contains 14 residues. J gave up 5 bases and V 3 bases, and 4 bases lay outside the gene matches. From germline, CDR1 is SGDLS and CDR2 YYNGEE. Here the CDR3 reads CASSGQGAGTEAFF. The CDR3, as DNA: TGTGCCAGCAGCGGACAGGGGGCTGGGACTGAAGCTTTCTTT.

This rearrangement joins TRBV6-2 or TRBV6-3 to TRBJ2-7; 7 bases are a match to TRBD2. The J segment lost 2 bases and the V segment lost 6 bases, leaving 19 bases of the junction unmatched. Germline V lookup: CDR1 MNHEY, CDR2 SVGEGT. The CDR3 runs to 18 residues. The CDR3 loop is CASSSPQSWASGAYEQYF. The CDR3 bases are TGTGCCAGCAGCTCCCCCCAGTCCTGGGCTAGCGGTGCCTACGAGCAGTACTTC.

This chain links TRBV15 with TRBJ1-6, with D perhaps matching TRBD1 (5 bases). V lost 1 base, J lost 7 bases, and 8 bases lay in between. CDR3 size: 14 residues. Germline CDR1 and CDR2: LNHNV and YYDKDF (reference sequence). CDR3 amino acids: CATSRATENSPLHF. In nucleotides, the CDR3 is TGTGCCACCAGCAGAGCGACAGAAAATTCACCCCTCCACTTT.

J is TRBJ2-1 and V is TRBV19; 7 nucleotides align to TRBD2. V lost 10 bases and J lost 5; bases outside the gene matches: 14. Germline values: CDR1 LNHDA, CDR2 SQIVND (reference sequence). The CDR3 is made up of 15 amino acids. DNA of the CDR3: TGTGCCACCCAACGGGGACTATGGAGTGACAATGAGCAGTTCTTC. It translates to CATQRGLWSDNEQFF.

The chain couples TRBV14 to TRBJ2-3; 9 nucleotides agree with TRBD2. Germline values: CDR1 SGHDN, CDR2 FVKESK. Trimming cost V 1 base and J 14 bases; bases outside gene matches: 10. The CDR3 totals 14 residues. CDR3 in amino acids: CASSQVSVAGVTYF. DNA of the CDR3: TGTGCCAGCAGCCAAGTTTCGGTAGCGGGGGTTACGTATTTT.

This sequence joins TRBV11-2 and TRBJ2-1; D is ambiguous. V was clipped by 5 bases and J by 12 bases, with 17 bases between them. CDR3 length: 13 amino acids. Germline-derived CDR1 and CDR2 are SGHAT and FQNNGV. In DNA form, the CDR3 reads TGTGCCAGCAGCATTAGCAGTCTAGAGGCGCAGTTCTTC. It translates to CASSISSLEAQFF.

This chain uses TRBV30 with TRBJ1-1; D gene ambiguous. Trimming shortened V by 2 bases and J by 7 bases, and 14 bases separated the two germline ends. This CDR3 contains 13 residues. The germline CDR1 and CDR2 sequences are GTSNPN and SVGIG (reference sequence). The CDR3 protein is CAWSSDGENEAFF. The CDR3 DNA follows: TGTGCCTGGAGTTCGGACGGGGAAAATGAAGCTTTCTTT.

The V and J genes are TRBV29-1 and TRBJ2-7, with a tentative D call TRBD1 (6 bases). Looked up from germline, CDR1 is SQVTM and CDR2 is ANQGSEA. The V and J ends lost 6 bases and 2 bases respectively, with 11 bases between them. CDR3 length: 12 residues. CDR3 loop: CSVLGGTYEQYF. In DNA form, the CDR3 reads TGCAGCGTCCTAGGGGGAACCTACGAGCAGTACTTC.

The rearrangement joins TRBV27 to TRBJ1-3, with 8 bases fitting TRBD1. Germline CDR1 and CDR2: MNHEY and SMNVEV (reference sequence). V shed 5 bases and J 1 base; nucleotides not matched to a gene: 7. The CDR3 is 16 residues long. CDR3 sequence reads: CASSPGTGLSGNTIYF. In nucleotides, the CDR3 is TGTGCCAGCAGTCCCGGGACAGGACTATCTGGAAACACCATATATTTT.

This clone was observed once. The rearrangement links TRBV7-2 to TRBJ1-4, with 11 bases identical to TRBD1. CDR3 length: 15 amino acids. Per the germline V gene, CDR1 is SGHTA and CDR2 is FQGNSA. The V gene end was trimmed by 4 bases and the J gene end by 5 bases; junction bases not matched to a gene: 3. CDR3 protein: CASSSWTGGNEKLFF. CDR3 bases: TGTGCCAGCAGCTCCTGGACAGGGGGCAATGAAAAACTGTTTTTT.

V is TRBV19 and J is TRBJ1-1, with 7 bases fitting TRBD1. Trimming at V came to 5 bases and at J to 5 bases, leaving 8 bases not matched to a gene. Germline-derived CDR1 and CDR2 are LNHDA and SQIVND (reference sequence). CDR3 size: 14 residues. The CDR3 loop is CASSYDRARTEAFF. DNA for the CDR3: TGTGCCAGTAGTTATGACAGGGCAAGAACTGAAGCTTTCTTT.

This clone was seen once. The CDR3 DNA reads TGTGCCAGCAGCCGGGACAGGGTTGATAGCTCCTACAATGAGCAGTTCTTC. Its translation is CASSRDRVDSSYNEQFF. The chain uses TRBV5-8 and TRBJ2-1; 9 nucleotides agree with TRBD1. Trimming removed 4 bases from V and 0 bases from J; junction bases left unmatched: 8. There are 17 residues in the CDR3. Germline V gene lookup returns CDR1 SGHTS and CDR2 YDEGEE.

The J gene is TRBJ2-3, the V gene TRBV9; TRBD2 is a possible D gene (6 bases). V lost 3 bases and J lost 5, with 10 bases in between. The CDR3 has 13 residues. Germline CDR1 SGDLS, CDR2 YYNGEE. The CDR3 sequence: CASSAGVGDTQYF. In DNA, the CDR3 is TGTGCCAGCAGCGCGGGGGTAGGAGATACGCAGTATTTT. Combining the CDR3 with reference TRBV9 and TRBJ2-3 gives the whole variable domain DSGVTQTPKHLITATGQRVTLRCSPRSGDLSVYWYQQSLDQGLQFLIQYYNGEERAKGNILERFSAQQFPDLHSELNLSSLELGDSALYFCASSAGVGDTQYFGPGTRLTVL.

V usage is TRBV7-2 and J usage is TRBJ2-3, with 7 bases matching TRBD2. V was clipped by 5 bases and J by 8 bases; unmatched bases: 10. This CDR3 has 14 amino acids. Germline V gene sequence: CDR1 SGHTA, CDR2 FQGNSA. CDR3 in amino acids: CASSEAGQRGTQYF. The CDR3 coding sequence is TGTGCCAGCAGCGAAGCCGGGCAGCGGGGTACGCAGTATTTT.